This T cell receptor (beta chain) originates from a study of CD8 T cells in Susac syndrome. Random hexamers were used to reverse transcribe an amount of about 0.45 to 1 ug RNA. TCRdb ran MiXCR on the immunoSEQ multiplex PCR reads and lists one entry per CDR3 protein. The sample shows some 200,000 distinct CDR3 sequences, 95% of them seen only once. V was cut by 5 bases and J by 7 bases, with 9 bases left in between. Germline V gene data show CDR1 as LGHDT and CDR2 as YNNKEL (reference sequence). This CDR3 spans 12 amino acids. This receptor was identified in a human donor with multiple sclerosis. Sequencing was carried out using CD4+ T cells from PBMCs. The chain uses TRBV3-1 and TRBJ1-5; D uncertain. The CDR3 sequence is CASSYPGQPQHF. The CDR3 DNA sequence: TGTGCCAGCAGCTATCCTGGCCAGCCCCAGCATTTT.